This entry lists 28 T cell receptor beta chains sequenced from one sample in a study of blood T cell repertoires in COVID-19. Only in-frame clones appear in the TCRdb table, and some are missing; sequencing was by immunoSEQ multiplex PCR. This sample has around 270,000 clones, with about 90% found just once. The sample consisted of peripheral blood. These receptors came from a person between 18 and 35 years old with COVID-19, enrolled during active disease.

This chain connects TRBV15 to TRBJ2-2; D not resolved. The V gene's germline CDR1 is LNHNV and CDR2 YYDKDF (reference sequence). The ends were cut back, 3 bases at V and 0 bases at J, with 8 bases in the middle. CDR3 length equals 15 residues. Written as DNA, the CDR3 is TGTGCCACCAGCAGGGGCAGAACGAACACCGGGGAGCTGTTTTTT. It specifies CATSRGRTNTGELFF.

The CDR3 sequence: CAIRRGAIEKLFF. As DNA, the CDR3 is TGTGCCATCAGGCGGGGGGCTATTGAAAAACTGTTTTTT. The J gene is TRBJ1-4, the V gene TRBV10-3; TRBD1 might be the D (6 bases). This CDR3 comprises 13 residues. Germline CDR1 and CDR2: ENHRY and SYGVKD. The V and J ends lost 6 bases and 7 bases respectively, with 12 bases between them.

The chain couples TRBV4-3 to TRBJ1-1, with D possibly matching TRBD1 (6 bases). This CDR3 has 17 amino acids. CDR1 and CDR2 (germline): LGHNA, YSLEER. The germline V and J ends were trimmed by 1 base and 5 bases, with 20 bases remaining between them. CDR3 DNA: TGCGCCAGCAGCCAAGGTTTCCTGCGGACCCAGGGGACTGAAGCTTTCTTT. It translates to CASSQGFLRTQGTEAFF.

This chain joins TRBV13 and TRBJ2-2; D call uncertain. Looked up from germline, CDR1 is PRHDT and CDR2 is FYEKMQ (reference sequence). This CDR3 region has 13 residues. V shed 2 bases and J shed 5 bases, with 6 bases lying between them. CDR3 protein: CASSLLLTGELFF. CDR3 in DNA: TGTGCCAGCAGCTTACTCTTGACCGGGGAGCTGTTTTTT.

J is TRBJ2-3 and V is TRBV28; TRBD2 is a possible D gene (6 bases). V lost 3 bases to trimming and J lost 2 bases, with 15 bases between them. There are 16 residues in the CDR3. In germline, CDR1 is MDHEN, CDR2 SYDVKM. CDR3 residues: CASSFGPGDPTDTQYF. DNA of the CDR3: TGTGCCAGCAGTTTCGGCCCGGGGGACCCCACAGATACGCAGTATTTT.

V is TRBV5-4 and J is TRBJ2-2, with TRBD1 identical over 8 bases. The CDR3 length is 16 residues. Germline CDR1 SGHNT, CDR2 YYREEE (reference sequence). The V gene end was trimmed by 0 bases and the J gene end by 2 bases; junction bases not matched to a gene: 3. CDR3 loop: CASSLEQGANTGELFF. CDR3 nucleotide sequence: TGTGCCAGCAGCTTGGAGCAGGGGGCTAACACCGGGGAGCTGTTTTTT.

The chain has TRBV6-5 and TRBJ2-2; D gene unclear. Trimming left V 2 bases short and J 0 bases short, with 4 bases between. This CDR3 region has 14 residues. Germline V gene lookup returns CDR1 MNHEY and CDR2 SVGAGI. CDR3 residues: CASSYPANTGELFF. The CDR3 region has the DNA TGTGCCAGCAGTTACCCTGCGAACACCGGGGAGCTGTTTTTT.

The chain employs TRBV10-3 and TRBJ1-2; D not resolved. Between the trimmed V and J ends, which lost 10 bases and 4 bases, there was a span of 16 bases. Per germline, CDR1 ENHRY and CDR2 SYGVKD. The CDR3 loop spans 13 amino acids. CDR3 nucleotide sequence: TGTGCCACAAACACAAAAGAGGTCTATGGCTACACCTTC. As protein: CATNTKEVYGYTF.

V gene TRBV28 combines with J gene TRBJ2-1; 9 bases are a match to TRBD2. This CDR3 has 20 amino acids. Germline CDR1 and CDR2: MDHEN and SYDVKM. V lost 3 bases, J lost 0 bases, and 15 bases stayed unmatched. The CDR3 DNA follows: TGTGCCAGCAGTTTGTTCATGGGACTAGCCTTTAGGAGCTCCTACAATGAGCAGTTCTTC. Amino acid sequence: CASSLFMGLAFRSSYNEQFF.

This chain uses TRBV19 with TRBJ2-3; D is ambiguous. CDR3 length: 13 residues. Germline loops: CDR1 LNHDA, CDR2 SQIVND (reference sequence). The V end lost 3 bases, the J end lost 5 bases, and 9 bases lay between the germline ends. Here the CDR3 DNA reads TGTGCCAGTAGTATCCTATTTAAAGATACGCAGTATTTT. This encodes CASSILFKDTQYF.

The J gene is TRBJ2-3, the V gene TRBV7-9; the D is unclear. CDR1 is SEHNR and CDR2 is FQNEAQ in the germline V gene (reference sequence). With 1 base removed from V and 1 base from J, the gap between germline ends came to 3 bases. CDR3 length: 13 residues. The CDR3 DNA reads as TGTGCCAGCAGCTTAGGCGGCACAGATACGCAGTATTTT. It specifies CASSLGGTDTQYF.

This clone came up once. V and J are TRBV5-6 and TRBJ1-3; tentatively, D is TRBD1 (5 bases). CDR1 and CDR2 (germline): SGHDT, YYEEEE. With 1 base removed from V and 3 bases from J, the gap between germline ends came to 5 bases. This CDR3 is 13 amino acids long. The DNA of the CDR3 is TGTGCCAGCAGCTTGACAGGTGGAAACACCATATATTTT. It codes for CASSLTGGNTIYF.

The gene calls are TRBV9 and TRBJ1-1; maybe TRBD1 (5 bases). The V end lost 4 bases, the J end lost 3 bases, and 13 bases lay between the germline ends. The CDR3 totals 14 residues. From germline, CDR1 is SGDLS and CDR2 YYNGEE. The CDR3 region has the DNA TGTGCCAGCAGCCCAGAAGGGGCGGACACTGAAGCTTTCTTT. This sequence encodes CASSPEGADTEAFF.

V usage is TRBV7-8 and J usage is TRBJ2-3; 10 nucleotides match TRBD2. Germline assignment: CDR1 SGHVS and CDR2 FQNEAQ. V lost 0 bases and J lost 3; bases outside the gene matches: 3. This CDR3 region has 16 residues. CDR3 loop: CASSLAPGLATDTQYF. DNA for the CDR3: TGTGCCAGCAGCTTAGCGCCGGGACTAGCGACAGATACGCAGTATTTT.

In this sample, this clone turned up a few times. V and J are TRBV29-1 and TRBJ2-7; no definite D call. Looked up from germline, CDR1 is SQVTM and CDR2 is ANQGSEA. The V end lost 0 bases, the J end lost 0 bases, and 3 bases lay between the germline ends. The CDR3 loop spans 12 amino acids. The CDR3: CSVEDHSYEQYF. The CDR3 DNA reads as TGCAGCGTTGAAGATCACTCCTACGAGCAGTACTTC.

The chain employs TRBV24-1 and TRBJ2-3; D is possibly TRBD2 (5 bases). The length of the CDR3 is 14 residues. V was pared by 2 bases and J by 10 bases, with 15 bases between. Germline CDR1 and CDR2: KGHDR and SFDVKD. The CDR3 loop reads CATSDSHPGKPQYF. DNA of the CDR3: TGTGCCACCAGTGATTCGCACCCGGGAAAGCCGCAGTATTTT.

This clone is a singleton in its sample. The chain employs TRBV11-2 and TRBJ1-1; 7 positions match TRBD1. Germline V gene sequence: CDR1 SGHAT, CDR2 FQNNGV. With V trimmed by 5 bases and J by 9 bases, 21 bases remained unmatched. CDR3 length equals 17 residues. The CDR3 reads CASSPDRSDRDSGKAFF. The CDR3 DNA reads TGTGCCAGCAGCCCCGACCGAAGTGACAGGGACTCCGGTAAAGCTTTCTTT. The whole variable domain, filled in from reference TRBV11-2 and TRBJ1-1, reads EAGVAQSPRYKIIEKRQSVAFWCNPISGHATLYWYQQILGQGPKLLIQFQNNGVVDDSQLPKDRFSAERLKGVDSTLKIQPAKLEDSAVYLCASSPDRSDRDSGKAFFGQGTRLTVV.

The V gene is TRBV29-1, the J gene TRBJ1-1, with TRBD1 matching 9 bases. Germline V lookup: CDR1 SQVTM, CDR2 ANQGSEA. With V trimmed by 3 bases and J by 0 bases, 8 bases remained unmatched. The CDR3 totals 16 residues. CDR3 in amino acids: CSVELTGGTVNTEAFF. The DNA of the CDR3 is TGCAGCGTTGAGCTGACAGGGGGAACTGTGAACACTGAAGCTTTCTTT.

The gene calls are TRBV6-1 and TRBJ2-7, with 10 bases aligning to TRBD1. This CDR3 is built from 16 residues. The ends lost 4 bases at V and 2 bases at J; junction bases unmatched: 8. CDR1 is MNHNS and CDR2 is SASEGT in the germline V gene. In DNA form, the CDR3 reads TGTGCCAGCAGTGTCCCCCTGGACAGGGGGACCTACGAGCAGTACTTC. Residues: CASSVPLDRGTYEQYF.

The gene calls are TRBV5-1 and TRBJ2-4; D is unresolved. Trimming removed 3 bases at V and 0 bases at J, with 13 bases between. The CDR3 consists of 16 residues. Germline V gene lookup returns CDR1 SGHRS and CDR2 YFSETQ. CDR3 loop: CASSSSNSLAKNIQYF. The CDR3 nucleotides read TGCGCCAGCAGCTCGTCCAACAGTTTAGCCAAAAACATTCAGTACTTC. Using reference TRBV5-1 and TRBJ2-4 for the parts outside the CDR3, the full variable domain is KAGVTQTPRYLIKTRGQQVTLSCSPISGHRSVSWYQQTPGQGLQFLFEYFSETQRNKGNFPGRFSGRQFSNSRSEMNVSTLELGDSALYLCASSSSNSLAKNIQYFGAGTRLSVL.

The chain uses TRBV6-5 and TRBJ2-1, with TRBD2 identical over 12 bases. The CDR3 has 15 amino acids. V shed 6 bases, J shed 6 bases, and the junction held 6 bases outside the gene matches. CDR1 MNHEY and CDR2 SVGAGI come from the germline V gene. CDR3 amino acids: CASSKTSGSLNEQFF. The DNA for the CDR3 is TGTGCCAGCAGCAAGACTAGCGGGAGTCTCAATGAGCAGTTCTTC.

The V gene is TRBV4-3, the J gene TRBJ1-1; D remains ambiguous. CDR1 LGHNA and CDR2 YSLEER come from the germline V gene. Trimming pared 0 bases from V and 6 bases from J, leaving 8 bases between. CDR3 length: 13 residues. The CDR3 bases are TGCGCCAGCAGCCAAGATGGAGGTCCTGAAGCTTTCTTT. Amino acid sequence: CASSQDGGPEAFF.

The chain is built from TRBV24-1 and TRBJ2-3; D possibly corresponds to TRBD1 (5 bases). The germline V and J ends were trimmed by 0 bases and 0 bases, with 6 bases remaining between them. This CDR3 is built from 15 residues. Germline values: CDR1 KGHDR, CDR2 SFDVKD. CDR3 residues: CATSDLRGSTDTQYF. DNA for the CDR3: TGTGCCACCAGTGATTTGAGGGGAAGCACAGATACGCAGTATTTT.

The chain recombines TRBV30 with TRBJ2-1; 7 nucleotides agree with TRBD1. The germline gives CDR1 GTSNPN, CDR2 SVGIG (reference sequence). The CDR3 is 13 amino acids. Losses at the gene ends were 6 bases for V and 3 bases for J; bases not matched to a gene: 5. In DNA form, the CDR3 reads TGTGCCTGTACAGGGGCCAGCTACAATGAGCAGTTCTTC. It yields the protein CACTGASYNEQFF.

Written as DNA, the CDR3 is TGTGCCAGCAGCTTAAATCCCTCGTCTGGGGCCAACGTCCTGACTTTC. Encoded protein: CASSLNPSSGANVLTF. This chain connects TRBV7-3 to TRBJ2-6; D is uncertain. Germline V CDR1 and CDR2: SGHTA, FQGTGA. CDR3 length: 16 amino acids. V was trimmed by 1 base and J by 1 base, leaving 8 bases between them.

This clone showed up just once. The V gene is TRBV14, the J gene TRBJ1-1, with 7 positions matching TRBD1. In germline, CDR1 is SGHDN, CDR2 FVKESK. The V segment lost 2 bases and the J segment 2 bases; nucleotides outside the gene matches: 5. The length of the CDR3 is 15 residues. CDR3 loop: CASSQLGTVNTEAFF. The CDR3 DNA reads as TGTGCCAGCAGCCAACTCGGGACAGTTAACACTGAAGCTTTCTTT. Full variable domain (remainder filled in from reference TRBV14 and TRBJ1-1): EAGVTQFPSHSVIEKGQTVTLRCDPISGHDNLYWYRRVMGKEIKFLLHFVKESKQDESGMPNNRFLAERTGGTYSTLKVQPAELEDSGVYFCASSQLGTVNTEAFFGQGTRLTVV.

The CDR3 loop reads CASSYGGRTNTEAFF. The CDR3 region has the DNA TGTGCCAGCAGTTACGGTGGGAGAACGAACACTGAAGCTTTCTTT. The chain has TRBV6-5 and TRBJ1-1, with D uncertain. V was clipped by 2 bases and J by 1 base, with 11 bases between them. The CDR3 is made up of 15 amino acids. CDR1 is MNHEY, CDR2 SVGAGI, per germline.

This clone was picked up a small number of times. Other DNA sequences in this sample translate to the same CDR3. The V gene is TRBV20-1, the J gene TRBJ1-1; D ambiguous. Germline V gene data show CDR1 as DFQATT and CDR2 as SNEGSKA (reference sequence). Trimming left V 6 bases short and J 0 bases short, with 5 bases between. This CDR3 region has 11 residues. The DNA of the CDR3 is TGCAGTGCCCCCTTGAACACTGAAGCTTTCTTT. It is translated as CSAPLNTEAFF.